These 27 T cell receptor beta chains share one sample of origin, sequenced in a study of blood T cells in healthy people across ages. Then a second PCR, running roughly 6 to 12 cycles, was carried out with a sample-barcoded 5' primer and a J-beta primer mix. TCRdb redid the calling of the 5' RACE reads with MiXCR, one entry per CDR3 protein. This sample has roughly 560,000 distinct CDR3 sequences; 24% occur once, and the top ten carry just under 9%. This same sample was also taken into another study, of T cells of mothers and their children.

What was sequenced was blood. The receptor source for this set is a boy younger than 18 in good health.

The chain employs TRBV6-2 or TRBV6-3 and TRBJ2-5; 9 bases are a match to TRBD2. The CDR3 totals 17 residues. V gave up 2 bases and J gave up 1 base; unmatched junction bases: 8. The germline gives CDR1 MNHEY, CDR2 SVGEGT. The CDR3 DNA is TGTGCCAGCAGTTACCAAAGTAGCGGGAGTTCCCAAGAGACCCAGTACTTC. It yields the protein CASSYQSSGSSQETQYF.

The rearrangement links TRBV11-1 to TRBJ2-5, with TRBD1 as a possible D gene (5 bases). V lost 5 bases and J lost 3, with 16 bases in between. The CDR3 runs 15 residues. Per the germline V gene, CDR1 is SGHAT and CDR2 is FQDESV (reference sequence). The CDR3 spells CASSQGWTKEETQYF. CDR3 nucleotides: TGTGCCAGCAGCCAGGGATGGACGAAAGAAGAGACCCAGTACTTC.

The chain is built from TRBV7-2 and TRBJ2-5, with 9 positions matching TRBD2. This CDR3 region has 15 residues. The V gene's germline CDR1 is SGHTA and CDR2 FQGNSA. J was trimmed by 4 bases and V by 5 bases; bases with no gene match: 8. The CDR3 spells CASSTTSGLRETQYF. The CDR3 nucleotides read TGTGCCAGCAGCACAACTAGCGGGCTGAGAGAGACCCAGTACTTC.

The CDR3 DNA reads as TGCGCCAGCAGCACCGGGACAGGGGGCTATGACTATGGCTACACCTTC. This gives the protein CASSTGTGGYDYGYTF. The V gene is TRBV5-1, the J gene TRBJ1-2, with 12 bases matching TRBD1. This CDR3 region has 16 residues. The V gene's germline CDR1 is SGHRS and CDR2 YFSETQ. V shed 4 bases and J 3 bases; nucleotides not matched to a gene: 7.

The chain has TRBV4-1 and TRBJ1-4, with 10 bases that match TRBD1. After removal of 4 bases from V and 6 bases from J, the junction contained 5 bases not matched to a gene. The CDR3 consists of 15 residues. Germline-derived CDR1 and CDR2 are MGHRA and YSYEKL. CDR3 nucleotide sequence: TGCGCCAGCAGCCCAGACGGGACAGGGGATGAAAAACTGTTTTTT. Its protein product is CASSPDGTGDEKLFF.

The V and J genes are TRBV27 and TRBJ2-7; D is unclear. This CDR3 is built from 13 residues. V was shortened by 4 bases and J by 1 base, with 8 bases between the two germline ends. Per the germline V gene, CDR1 is MNHEY and CDR2 is SMNVEV (reference sequence). Here the CDR3 DNA reads TGTGCCAGCAGTTGGGCAGGTTCCTACGAGCAGTACTTC. This sequence encodes CASSWAGSYEQYF.

DNA of the CDR3: TGTGCCACCAGCAGAGAGCCAGGGGGCATAGAGACCCAGTACTTC. It codes for CATSREPGGIETQYF. V gene TRBV15 combines with J gene TRBJ2-5; 8 bases agree with TRBD1. The length of the CDR3 is 15 residues. The trim removed 0 bases at V and 4 bases at J, leaving 4 bases unmatched. Germline CDR1 LNHNV, CDR2 YYDKDF (reference sequence).

There are a few counts of this clonotype. V gene TRBV13 combines with J gene TRBJ1-2; 11 bases are shared with TRBD1. The germline V gene encodes CDR1 PRHDT and CDR2 FYEKMQ (reference sequence). V lost 4 bases to trimming and J lost 7 bases; unmatched junction nucleotides: 11. The CDR3 contains 16 residues. The CDR3 region is CASSYNHGTGGSGYTF. The DNA for the CDR3 is TGTGCCAGCAGCTACAACCATGGGACAGGGGGTTCTGGCTACACCTTC.

The chain carries TRBV7-2 and TRBJ2-7, with D possibly being TRBD1 or TRBD2 (5 bases each). V was pared by 4 bases and J by 6 bases, with 10 bases between. The CDR3 consists of 12 residues. Germline V lookup: CDR1 SGHTA, CDR2 FQGNSA. The CDR3 spells CASSSRAGEQYF. In DNA, the CDR3 is TGTGCCAGCAGCTCCAGGGCGGGCGAGCAGTACTTC.

The chain couples TRBV10-3 to TRBJ2-5; 7 positions agree with TRBD2. This CDR3 comprises 13 residues. V lost 5 bases and J lost 3; bases outside the gene matches: 3. Germline CDR1 is ENHRY and CDR2 is SYGVKD. CDR3 in amino acids: CAISPGLKETQYF. In DNA form, the CDR3 reads TGTGCCATCAGTCCGGGACTAAAAGAGACCCAGTACTTC.

This clonotype was picked up a small number of times. This chain connects TRBV6-1 to TRBJ1-5; 10 positions match TRBD1. This CDR3 spans 16 amino acids. The V and J ends lost 3 bases and 7 bases, in that order; junction bases with no gene match: 9. The germline V gene encodes CDR1 MNHNS and CDR2 SASEGT. CDR3 DNA: TGTGCCAGCAGTGAGCCGGAGGACAGGGGGGGCCAGCCCCAGCATTTT. Translating it yields CASSEPEDRGGQPQHF.

This clonotype was seen a handful of times. The genes are TRBV4-1 and TRBJ2-5; D gene ambiguous. The J call may be incorrect, as the DNA end agrees better with TRBJ2-7. CDR3 length: 14 amino acids. Germline CDR1 MGHRA, CDR2 YSYEKL. The CDR3 nucleotides read TGCGCCAGCAGCCAAGTTCCCACCTCCTACGAGCAGTACTTC. This codes for CASSQVPTSYEQYF.

The gene calls are TRBV28 and TRBJ2-2; tentatively, D is TRBD1 or TRBD2 (7 bases each). CDR3 length: 15 residues. Germline loops: CDR1 MDHEN, CDR2 SYDVKM. With 5 bases removed from V and 5 bases from J, the gap between germline ends came to 15 bases. The CDR3 sequence: CASSAGGALTGELFF. The CDR3, as DNA: TGTGCCAGCAGTGCAGGGGGGGCTCTTACCGGGGAGCTGTTTTTT.

This clonotype was seen a few times. The chain has TRBV30 and TRBJ1-2; unclear D gene. V gave up 0 bases and J gave up 7 bases, with 15 bases separating them. Germline V gives CDR1 GTSNPN, CDR2 SVGIG (reference sequence). This CDR3 has 14 amino acids. This CDR3 is CAWSVKGLSGGYTF. The CDR3, as DNA: TGTGCCTGGAGTGTGAAGGGCTTGTCGGGTGGCTACACCTTC.

J is TRBJ1-1 and V is TRBV28; TRBD1 agrees at 7 bases. Trimming at V came to 3 bases and at J to 0 bases, leaving 16 bases not matched to a gene. The CDR3 is made up of 19 amino acids. Germline loops: CDR1 MDHEN, CDR2 SYDVKM. The CDR3 sequence: CASSLETGWLKKLNTEAFF. CDR3 bases: TGTGCCAGCAGTTTGGAGACAGGGTGGTTGAAGAAATTGAACACTGAAGCTTTCTTT.

This rearrangement joins TRBV29-1 to TRBJ2-1; 10 bases line up with TRBD1. Germline assignment: CDR1 SQVTM and CDR2 ANQGSEA. The CDR3 length is 16 residues. The V gene end was trimmed by 4 bases and the J gene end by 0 bases; junction bases not matched to a gene: 6. The CDR3 reads CSVGGQGSSSYNEQFF. The CDR3 DNA reads as TGCAGCGTTGGGGGACAGGGGTCCTCCTCCTACAATGAGCAGTTCTTC.

V usage is TRBV5-6 and J usage is TRBJ1-2, with 9 bases aligning to TRBD1. Trimming removed 4 bases from V and 2 bases from J; junction bases left unmatched: 12. The CDR3 has 17 amino acids. Germline lookup yields CDR1 SGHDT and CDR2 YYEEEE. This chain's CDR3 is CASSLGRPGTGNYGYTF. In DNA, the CDR3 is TGTGCCAGCAGCCTGGGCCGCCCCGGGACAGGGAACTATGGCTACACCTTC.

To note about this clonotype: A read error may account for a junction end that differs from germline. V gene TRBV6-5 combines with J gene TRBJ2-7, with D unresolved. Germline CDR1 and CDR2: MNHEY and SVGAGI. This CDR3 has 16 residues. In DNA, the CDR3 is TGTGCCAGCTGTTACTCGAGAACTCTCAGGAGCCACGAGCAGTACTTC. Its protein is CASCYSRTLRSHEQYF.

This clonotype was picked up a small number of times. The chain is built from TRBV24-1 and TRBJ1-4; 9 bases are a match to TRBD1. Unmatched junction bases numbered 7, after V lost 4 bases and J lost 8 bases. The germline CDR1 and CDR2 sequences are KGHDR and SFDVKD. The CDR3 totals 15 residues. The CDR3, as DNA: TGTGCCACCAGTGACCGACAGGGGGGGACGGAAAAACTGTTTTTT. Translation gives CATSDRQGGTEKLFF.

This clonotype was observed a few times. This may be a read error, as it is one base from a much larger clone. The chain joins TRBV11-2 to TRBJ2-7; weak D call: TRBD2 (6 bases). Germline CDR1 is SGHAT and CDR2 is FQNNGV. This CDR3 contains 13 residues. As DNA, the CDR3 is TGTACCAGCAGCTCTCGGGGAGGTTACGAGCAGTACTTC. Protein product: CTSSSRGGYEQYF.

This clonotype was counted only a few times. This chain links TRBV20-1 with TRBJ1-1; D perhaps matches TRBD1 (5 bases). The CDR3 is 14 amino acids. Germline V gene lookup returns CDR1 DFQATT and CDR2 SNEGSKA (reference sequence). Deletions cut 3 bases from V and 6 bases from J, with 17 bases between. The CDR3 coding sequence is TGCAGTGCTAGTAGCGAGGTCGGGGGACCTGAAGCTTTCTTT. Its translation is CSASSEVGGPEAFF.

A few counts support this clonotype. The V and J genes are TRBV7-9 and TRBJ2-7, with no clear D. Germline loops: CDR1 SEHNR, CDR2 FQNEAQ (reference sequence). Between the trimmed V and J ends, which lost 1 base and 2 bases, there was a span of 9 bases. The CDR3 consists of 14 residues. CDR3 sequence (DNA): TGTGCCAGCAGCTTAGTTAACCGTGCCTACGAGCAGTACTTC. It specifies CASSLVNRAYEQYF. The full variable domain, with the rest looked up from reference TRBV7-9 and TRBJ2-7, is DTGVSQNPRHKITKRGQNVTFRCDPISEHNRLYWYRQTLGQGPEFLTYFQNEAQLEKSRLLSDRFSAERPKGSFSTLEIQRTEQGDSAMYLCASSLVNRAYEQYFGPGTRLTVT.

The chain uses TRBV6-1 and TRBJ2-5; tentative D call: TRBD1 (6 bases). Trimming shortened V by 5 bases and J by 5 bases, and 18 bases separated the two germline ends. The CDR3 consists of 15 residues. Looked up from germline, CDR1 is MNHNS and CDR2 is SASEGT. CDR3 sequence reads: CASSTSGLRGETQYF. Here the CDR3 DNA reads TGTGCCAGCAGTACTTCAGGACTGAGGGGGGAGACCCAGTACTTC.

This clonotype appeared a few times. The chain employs TRBV5-1 and TRBJ1-4, with 9 bases that match TRBD1. Trimming took 3 bases from V and 5 from J; bases not matched to a gene: 5. The CDR3 sequence is 15 residues long. Germline values: CDR1 SGHRS, CDR2 YFSETQ. CDR3 DNA: TGCGCCAGCAGCTCACACGGGACAGGGAATGAAAAACTGTTTTTT. This translates into CASSSHGTGNEKLFF.

This sequence joins TRBV6-6 and TRBJ1-2; D uncertain. From germline, CDR1 is MNHNY and CDR2 SVGAGI (reference sequence). The CDR3 covers 14 residues. Trimming stripped 6 bases from V and 1 base from J, with 12 bases between. The CDR3 coding sequence is TGTGCCAGCAGATCACCGGACGGTAACTATGGCTACACCTTC. It codes for CASRSPDGNYGYTF.

The chain employs TRBV12-3 or TRBV12-4 and TRBJ2-1; 7 bases line up with TRBD2. The J segment lost 4 bases and the V segment lost 5 bases, leaving 17 bases of the junction unmatched. This CDR3 comprises 18 residues. CDR3 coding DNA: TGTGCCAGCAGTCTCCAAAGCGGGGTTAGCCCAGGGTACAATGAGCAGTTCTTC. This sequence encodes CASSLQSGVSPGYNEQFF.

The chain employs TRBV21-1 and TRBJ2-1; TRBD1 was called by the table and not checked on the DNA. TRBV21-1 is flagged as a pseudogene. This CDR3 is 15 amino acids long. CDR3 nucleotides: TGTGCCAGCAGCTCTGCGGGACAGCCCAACAATGAGCAGTTCTTC. Translating gives CASSSAGQPNNEQFF.